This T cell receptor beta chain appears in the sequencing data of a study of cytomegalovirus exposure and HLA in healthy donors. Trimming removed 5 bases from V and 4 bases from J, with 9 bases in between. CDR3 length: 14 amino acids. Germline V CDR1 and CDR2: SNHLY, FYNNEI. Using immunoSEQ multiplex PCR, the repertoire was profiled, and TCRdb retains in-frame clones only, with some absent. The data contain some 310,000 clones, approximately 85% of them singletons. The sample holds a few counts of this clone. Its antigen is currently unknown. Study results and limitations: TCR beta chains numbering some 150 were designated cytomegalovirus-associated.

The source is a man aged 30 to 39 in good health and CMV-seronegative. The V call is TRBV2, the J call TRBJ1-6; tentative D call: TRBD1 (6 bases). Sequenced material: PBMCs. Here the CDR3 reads CASSRQDYNSPLHF. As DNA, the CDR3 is TGTGCCAGCAGTCGACAGGATTATAATTCACCCCTCCACTTT.